Here is one T cell receptor (beta chain) with its context. Its antigen is currently unknown. CDR3 length equals 17 residues. The germline CDR1 and CDR2 sequences are LNHDA and SQIVND (reference sequence). V lost 6 bases to trimming and J lost 4 bases, with 19 bases between them. The data were obtained in a study of T cell responses to AZD1222 COVID-19 vaccine. Study outcomes and limitations: AZD1222 recipients seropositive at baseline numbered only five to seven. Possibly, clonal diversity was underestimated; donors were largely white British and included more females. Researchers took repertoire samples only after the peak T cell response had come.

Data came from immunoSEQ multiplex PCR; TCRdb stores just in-frame clones and leaves some out. Among more than 100,000 clones listed, approximately 85% were seen once. This chain joins TRBV19 and TRBJ2-6; D could derive from TRBD1 or TRBD2 (5 bases each). Sequenced here: peripheral blood, sampled 28 days after the second dose of the MenACWY control vaccine. This sequence was found in an adult who received the MenACWY meningococcal vaccine as a control. DNA of the CDR3: TGTGCCAGTAGCCCCCTCGGGACCCTGGCCGGGGCCAACGTCCTGACTTTC. Translated: CASSPLGTLAGANVLTF.